These T cell receptor beta chains were read from a single sample in a study of blood T cell repertoires in COVID-19. The repertoire was sequenced with immunoSEQ multiplex PCR; TCRdb's copy has only in-frame clones and lacks some. The repertoire holds a few hundred thousand clones, with about 86% as singletons. Sequencing was performed on PBMCs or T cells enriched from blood (not recorded which). These receptors all come from a middle-aged woman with acute COVID-19. Each CDR3 is given without its conserved first and last residue. Fields, in order: clone size, D gene, V gene, J gene, CDR3 protein. A D gene is named only where the DNA matches it firmly. Expanded clones are given a class, and other clones once, few, many or no size at all.

-	TRBD1	TRBV5-1	TRBJ2-6	ASSLGGTDGGANVLT
-	-	TRBV6-2/TRBV6-3	TRBJ2-6	ASSKSAGANVLT
-	TRBD1	TRBV19	TRBJ2-2	ASKRDRATGELF
-	-	TRBV3-1/TRBV3-2	TRBJ1-2	ASSHIQGGPYYGYT
-	TRBD1	TRBV5-1	TRBJ1-2	ASSKDRGRQGYT
-	-	TRBV11-2	TRBJ2-7	ASSFVLNEQY
few	TRBD1	TRBV12-3/TRBV12-4	TRBJ1-5	ASRSTGETSQH
-	TRBD1	TRBV2	TRBJ2-7	ASRSDRGQTLEQY
-	TRBD1	TRBV5-1	TRBJ1-2	ASSLQLTGDGYT
-	TRBD2	TRBV19	TRBJ2-4	ASSVDFGTSGSIAKNIQY
-	-	TRBV28	TRBJ1-2	ASSPEVLRGYT
-	TRBD1	TRBV7-9	TRBJ1-4	ASRNKDRGNEKLF
-	-	TRBV29-1	TRBJ2-7	SYSGSSYEQY
-	-	TRBV9	TRBJ2-5	ASSVTGHETQY
-	TRBD1	TRBV28	TRBJ1-5	ASSFPGTGNQPQH
-	TRBD2	TRBV9	TRBJ2-7	ASSSPRGAHPYEQY
-	-	TRBV2	TRBJ1-3	ASSQSGGGNTIY
few	-	TRBV12-3/TRBV12-4	TRBJ1-2	ASGTINYGYT
few	-	TRBV5-5	TRBJ1-3	ASSLVPRQGAGNTIY
-	TRBD2	TRBV9	TRBJ2-7	ASSVAGTSAYEQY
-	TRBD1	TRBV2	TRBJ1-1	ASSGRRTGLMNTEAF
many	-	TRBV28	TRBJ1-2	ASSVPQSYGYT
-	-	TRBV28	TRBJ1-3	ASSLPSGNTIY
-	-	TRBV7-2	TRBJ2-7	ASSQARGEQY
-	-	TRBV6-2/TRBV6-3	TRBJ2-2	ASSRLTGVDTGELF
-	-	TRBV6-2/TRBV6-3	TRBJ2-7	ASSYPFLGRLYEQY
-	-	TRBV12-5	TRBJ1-1	ASGFALDPGALDTEAF
-	-	TRBV5-1	TRBJ2-1	ASRGEVYNEQF
-	TRBD1	TRBV7-2	TRBJ1-6	ASSAVQGGNSPLH
-	-	TRBV5-1	TRBJ1-2	ASSPGEGPDS
few	TRBD1	TRBV13	TRBJ1-6	ASSLGTGGRGHSPLH
-	TRBD2	TRBV7-9	TRBJ2-7	ASSPRDYSYEQY
-	-	TRBV28	TRBJ2-1	ASSPPGFRYNEQF
-	TRBD2	TRBV29-1	TRBJ2-7	SAQRENSYEQY
once	TRBD2	TRBV2	TRBJ2-2	ASSVVAGESDTGELF
-	TRBD1	TRBV5-4	TRBJ2-4	ASSERRQGAKNIQY
few	TRBD1	TRBV5-1	TRBJ2-3	ASSLNSPGQSPQY
-	-	TRBV15	TRBJ2-7	ATSPVDTGSYEQY
once	-	TRBV5-1	TRBJ2-7	ASSFPSSYEQY
-	TRBD2	TRBV7-3	TRBJ2-1	ASSSGLAGYNEQF
-	TRBD1	TRBV7-9	TRBJ2-2	ASSLRDSSKSGGELF
-	-	TRBV7-2	TRBJ2-7	ASSSYPPSRREPYEQY
-	TRBD1	TRBV10-2	TRBJ2-1	ASKGTGGYNEQF
-	TRBD2	TRBV7-3	TRBJ2-1	ASSGRAVRTSGRRDEQF
-	TRBD1	TRBV3-1/TRBV3-2	TRBJ1-6	ASSLDRGISPLH
-	-	TRBV14	TRBJ1-2	ASSPREGPYGYT
-	TRBD1	TRBV7-6	TRBJ1-6	ASSPGTGRAPLH
-	-	TRBV9	TRBJ1-1	ASSRSGSTEAF
once	TRBD2	TRBV11-3	TRBJ2-7	ASSFASGRAYEQY
-	TRBD1	TRBV7-9	TRBJ2-7	ASSSRTGGGSYEQY
-	-	TRBV7-2	TRBJ2-7	ASSSRQEGSEQY
-	TRBD2	TRBV14	TRBJ2-1	ASSQVGEPRERNEQF
-	TRBD1	TRBV11-2	TRBJ1-6	ASSIDRVGSPLH
-	-	TRBV7-7	TRBJ2-7	ASSLSPGIYEQY
-	-	TRBV2	TRBJ2-6	ASIKGVSSGANVLT